This is a list of T cell receptor beta chains from one sample in a study of identical twins. TCRdb recomputed calls from the 5' RACE reads with MiXCR, one row per CDR3 protein. The sample includes 1.5 million to 2 million distinct CDR3 sequences, under 35% of them seen just once. The source material was cord blood. These receptors originate from a newborn girl in good health. CDR3s include the opening cysteine and the closing phenylalanine or tryptophan. Fields, in order: CDR3 protein, V gene.

cdr3_aa: CSAVRSGLDNEQFF; v_call: TRBV20-1
cdr3_aa: CASMDPTNYGYTF; v_call: TRBV5-1
cdr3_aa: CSVEEGSFLAKNIQYF; v_call: TRBV29-1
cdr3_aa: CSAPTLAGEAQAKNIQYF; v_call: TRBV20-1
cdr3_aa: CASRQLELSGELFF; v_call: TRBV4-1
cdr3_aa: CSAMVRNEQYF; v_call: TRBV20-1
cdr3_aa: CASTGLAGINEQFF; v_call: TRBV5-1
cdr3_aa: CASWGTDTEAFF; v_call: TRBV5-1
cdr3_aa: CASSLRHRAGLFEGYTF; v_call: TRBV5-1
cdr3_aa: CASSAQGANHEQYF; v_call: TRBV19
cdr3_aa: CSVYRLATPLSYNEQFF; v_call: TRBV20-1
cdr3_aa: CASSPLAGVSWNEQFF; v_call: TRBV28
cdr3_aa: CSARTSGIRPSTDTQYF; v_call: TRBV20-1
cdr3_aa: CASSPEFGVPNYGYTF; v_call: TRBV6-1
cdr3_aa: CASSWTSAEAGELFF; v_call: TRBV5-1
cdr3_aa: CSASPSGGDTQYF; v_call: TRBV20-1
cdr3_aa: CAISGPGLAAYEQYF; v_call: TRBV10-3
cdr3_aa: CASSHRLAGGPGELFF; v_call: TRBV3-1